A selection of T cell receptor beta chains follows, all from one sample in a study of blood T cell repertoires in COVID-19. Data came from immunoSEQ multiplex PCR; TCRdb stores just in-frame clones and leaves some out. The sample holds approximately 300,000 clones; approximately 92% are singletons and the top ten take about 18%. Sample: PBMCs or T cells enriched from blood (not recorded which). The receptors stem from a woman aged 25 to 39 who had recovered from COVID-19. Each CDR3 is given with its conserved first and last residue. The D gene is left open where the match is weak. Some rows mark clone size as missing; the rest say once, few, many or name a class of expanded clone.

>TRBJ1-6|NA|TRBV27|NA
TGTGCCAGCAGTTTACAGGGGTCACCTAATTCACCCCTCCACTTT
CASSLQGSPNSPLHF
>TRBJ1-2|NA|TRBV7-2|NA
TGTGCCAGCAGCTATGAGCCTTATGGCTACACCTTC
CASSYEPYGYTF
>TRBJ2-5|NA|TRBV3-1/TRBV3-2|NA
TGTGCCAGCAGCCAAGGAATCGCCAGGGGAGAAGAGACCCAGTACTTC
CASSQGIARGEETQYF
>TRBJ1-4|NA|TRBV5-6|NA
TGTGCCAGCAGCTTGGGTACAGGGTTAGGTGAAAAACTGTTTTTT
CASSLGTGLGEKLFF
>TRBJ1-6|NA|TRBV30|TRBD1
TGTGCCTGGGGGACAGTAGACTATTCACCCCTCCACTTT
CAWGTVDYSPLHF
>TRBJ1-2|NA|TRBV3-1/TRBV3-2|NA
TGTGCCAGCAGCCAAGATCTTCGACTAAAGAGGGGCTACACCTTC
CASSQDLRLKRGYTF
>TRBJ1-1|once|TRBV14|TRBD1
TGTGCCAGCAGCAAGTGGGACAGGGTGGACACTGAAGCTTTCTTT
CASSKWDRVDTEAFF
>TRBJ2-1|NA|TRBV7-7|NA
TGTGCTAGCAGCTTTGGTCAGGGTAGCTCCTACAATGAGCAGTTCTTC
CASSFGQGSSYNEQFF
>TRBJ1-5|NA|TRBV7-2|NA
TGTGCCAGCAGCCCCGACGGGAATCAGCCCCAGCATTTT
CASSPDGNQPQHF
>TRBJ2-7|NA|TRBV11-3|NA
TGTGCCAGCAGCTTAGTAACCCAGTCTTCCTACGAGCAGTACTTC
CASSLVTQSSYEQYF
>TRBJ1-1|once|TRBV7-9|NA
TGTGCCAGCAGCTCCCCTCGGTTCGGGGTAAACACTGAAGCTTTCTTT
CASSSPRFGVNTEAFF
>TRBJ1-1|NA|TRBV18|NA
TGTGCCAGCTCACCACTAGGACAGCATGAAGCTTTCTTT
CASSPLGQHEAFF
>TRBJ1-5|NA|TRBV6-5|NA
TGTGCCAGCAGTTACTCGAACTCTGGCAATCAGCCCCAGCATTTT
CASSYSNSGNQPQHF
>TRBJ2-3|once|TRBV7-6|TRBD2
TGTGCCAGCAGCTCAGCGGGAGGGCCATGGGATACGCAGTATTTT
CASSSAGGPWDTQYF
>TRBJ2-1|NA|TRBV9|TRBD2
TGTGCCAGCAGCCAGGGACTAACAACTTACAATGAGCAGTTCTTC
CASSQGLTTYNEQFF
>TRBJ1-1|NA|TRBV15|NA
TGTGCCACCAGCAGAGGGACAGACCTAAACACTGAAGCTTTCTTT
CATSRGTDLNTEAFF
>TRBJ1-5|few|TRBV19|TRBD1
TGTGCCAGCGAAAAGGACAGGCAGTTTCAGCCCCAGCATTTT
CASEKDRQFQPQHF
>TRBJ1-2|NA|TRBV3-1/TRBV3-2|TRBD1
TGTGCCAGCAGCTTCCGGGACAGGGCCTTGGGCTACACCTTC
CASSFRDRALGYTF
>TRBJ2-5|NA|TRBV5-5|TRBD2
TGTGCCAGCAGTCCAACCCGGGCGGGGGGTTGGGAGACCCAGTACTTC
CASSPTRAGGWETQYF
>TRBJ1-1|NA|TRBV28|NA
TGTGCCAGCAGTTTATCAGGTCGGAACACTGAAGCTTTCTTT
CASSLSGRNTEAFF
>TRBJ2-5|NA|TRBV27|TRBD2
TGTGCCAGCAAAATGGGAATAGCGGGATCAGAGACCCAGTACTTC
CASKMGIAGSETQYF
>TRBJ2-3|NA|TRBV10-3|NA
TGTGCCATCAGTGAGTCGAGGTGGGCAGATACGCAGTATTTT
CAISESRWADTQYF
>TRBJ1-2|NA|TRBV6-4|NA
TGTGCCAGCAGTCCCTCGGGGGGTCACTATGGCTACACCTTC
CASSPSGGHYGYTF
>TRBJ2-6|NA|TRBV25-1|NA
TGTGCCAGCAGGGACATTGGGGCCAACGTCCTGACTTTC
CASRDIGANVLTF
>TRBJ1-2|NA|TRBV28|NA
TGTGCCGGGCGGGGGGGCTCCTATGGCTACACCTTC
CAGRGGSYGYTF
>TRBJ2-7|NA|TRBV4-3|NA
TGCGCCAGCAGCCAAGACGCAGGGACCTACGAGCAGTACTTC
CASSQDAGTYEQYF
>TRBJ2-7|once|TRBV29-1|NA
TGCAGCGGGGGGGCCTCCTACGAGCAGTACTTC
CSGGASYEQYF
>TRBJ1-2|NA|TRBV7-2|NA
TGTGCCAGCAGCTTAGCTTCGGGGAACTATGGCTACACCTTC
CASSLASGNYGYTF
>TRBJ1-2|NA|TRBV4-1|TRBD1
TGCGCCAGCAGCCACCCGGACAGGCCTATGGGCTACACCTTC
CASSHPDRPMGYTF